The entry below gives a single TCR beta chain sequence along with its context. Antigen specificity is unknown. The sample is drawn from a study of T-cell reconstitution after alpha-beta-depleted transplantation in children. Findings of the study overall: For some patients, TCRbeta diversity was high at day 60 because of recipient T cells and thymic progenitors that survived. Newly produced T cells mostly accounted for T-cell counts and diversity one year post-transplant. Several hundred expanded graft clones reportedly supplied alpha-beta T cells about two months after transplant.

It was with unique molecular identifiers that the TCRbeta library was prepared. TCRdb reanalysed the PCR reads using MiXCR and keeps one entry per CDR3 protein. This sample has fewer than 550,000 distinct CDR3 sequences, with roughly 11% found just once. There are 15 residues in the CDR3. Trimming cost V 2 bases and J 6 bases; bases outside gene matches: 2. V gene TRBV12-3 or TRBV12-4 combines with J gene TRBJ2-2, with 11 positions matching TRBD2. This TCR was recovered from a female patient under 10 years old who had a stem cell transplant for aplastic anemia, so the T cells may come from the graft donor. The sample was PBMCs, mostly from graft donor cells, taken 180 days after TCRalphabeta/CD19-depleted stem cell transplant. The CDR3 DNA reads as TGTGCCAGCAGTTTAATAGCGGGAGGGTCCGGGGAGCTGTTTTTT. Translated, it gives CASSLIAGGSGELFF.